This T cell receptor beta chain was profiled in a study of blood T cells in healthy people across ages. The germline gives CDR1 MNHNY, CDR2 SVGAGI (reference sequence). V lost 6 bases and J lost 0; bases outside the gene matches: 6. The CDR3 runs 16 residues. A second PCR, run for about 7 to 11 cycles, used a sample-barcoded 5' primer plus a J-beta primer mix. TCRdb passed the 5' RACE reads through MiXCR, listing each CDR3 protein once. The sample has approximately 800,000 distinct CDR3 sequences; roughly 46% are singletons. The receptor was isolated from a man aged 80 or over in good health. J is TRBJ1-5 and V is TRBV6-6; 9 bases map to TRBD1. The sequencing sample was made of blood. The CDR3 here is CASRSGTGSSNQPQHF. DNA for the CDR3: TGTGCCAGCAGATCCGGGACAGGGAGTAGCAATCAGCCCCAGCATTTT.